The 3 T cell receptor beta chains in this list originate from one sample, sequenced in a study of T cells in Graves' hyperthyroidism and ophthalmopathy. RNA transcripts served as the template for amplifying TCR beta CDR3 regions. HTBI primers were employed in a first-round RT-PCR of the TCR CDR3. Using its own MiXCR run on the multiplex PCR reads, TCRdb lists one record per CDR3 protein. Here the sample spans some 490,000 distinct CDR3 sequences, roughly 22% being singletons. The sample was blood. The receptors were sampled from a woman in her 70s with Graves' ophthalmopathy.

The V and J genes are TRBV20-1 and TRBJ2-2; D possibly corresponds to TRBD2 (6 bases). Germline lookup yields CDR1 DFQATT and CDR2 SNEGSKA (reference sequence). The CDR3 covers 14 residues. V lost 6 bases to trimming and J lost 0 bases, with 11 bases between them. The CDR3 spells CSAVSGANTGELFF. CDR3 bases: TGCAGTGCCGTTAGCGGAGCGAACACCGGGGAGCTGTTTTTT.

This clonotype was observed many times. CDR3 nucleotide sequence: TGTGCCAGCAGCTTAGCGTCGAGTTCTGAAGCTTTCTTT. It encodes CASSLASSSEAFF. V and J are TRBV11-3 and TRBJ1-1; no firm D call. Trimming took 1 base from V and 6 from J, leaving 9 bases between them. The CDR3 totals 13 residues. The germline gives CDR1 SGHNT, CDR2 YENEEA. The full variable domain, its missing parts supplied by reference TRBV11-3 and TRBJ1-1, is EAGVVQSPRYKIIEKKQPVAFWCNPISGHNTLYWYLQNLGQGPELLIRYENEEAVDDSQLPKDRFSAERLKGVDSTLKIQPAELGDSAVYLCASSLASSSEAFFGQGTRLTVV.

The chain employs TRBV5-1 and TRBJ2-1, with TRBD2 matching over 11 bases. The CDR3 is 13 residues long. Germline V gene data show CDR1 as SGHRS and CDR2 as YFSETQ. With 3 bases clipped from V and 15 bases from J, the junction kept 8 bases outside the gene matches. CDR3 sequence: CASSWGSGRALFF. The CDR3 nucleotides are TGCGCCAGCAGCTGGGGTAGCGGGAGGGCCCTGTTCTTC.